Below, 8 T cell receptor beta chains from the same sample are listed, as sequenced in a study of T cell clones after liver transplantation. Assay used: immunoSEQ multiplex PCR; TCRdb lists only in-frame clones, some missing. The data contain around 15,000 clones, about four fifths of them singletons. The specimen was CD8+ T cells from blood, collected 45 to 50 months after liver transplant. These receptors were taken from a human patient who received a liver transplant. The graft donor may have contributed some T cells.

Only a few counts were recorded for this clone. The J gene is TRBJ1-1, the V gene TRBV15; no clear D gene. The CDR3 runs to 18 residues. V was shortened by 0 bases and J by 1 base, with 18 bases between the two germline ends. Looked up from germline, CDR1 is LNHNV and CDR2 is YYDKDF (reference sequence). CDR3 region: CATSRDSGPLRGNTEAFF. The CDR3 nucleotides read TGTGCCACCAGCAGAGATTCAGGCCCTCTAAGAGGGAACACTGAAGCTTTCTTT.

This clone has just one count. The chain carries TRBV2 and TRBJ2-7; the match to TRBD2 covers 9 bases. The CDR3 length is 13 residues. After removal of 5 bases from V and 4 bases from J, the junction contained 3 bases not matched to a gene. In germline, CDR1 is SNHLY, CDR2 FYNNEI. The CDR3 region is CASSTLAGYEQYF. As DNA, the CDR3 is TGTGCCAGCAGTACCCTAGCGGGGTACGAGCAGTACTTC.

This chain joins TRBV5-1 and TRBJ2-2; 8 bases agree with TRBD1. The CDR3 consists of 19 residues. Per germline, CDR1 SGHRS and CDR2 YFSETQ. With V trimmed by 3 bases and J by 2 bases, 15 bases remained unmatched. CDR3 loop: CASSSSDRAGYFNTGELFF. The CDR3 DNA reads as TGCGCCAGCAGCTCGTCGGACAGGGCTGGGTATTTTAACACCGGGGAGCTGTTTTTT. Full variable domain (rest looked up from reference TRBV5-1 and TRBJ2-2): KAGVTQTPRYLIKTRGQQVTLSCSPISGHRSVSWYQQTPGQGLQFLFEYFSETQRNKGNFPGRFSGRQFSNSRSEMNVSTLELGDSALYLCASSSSDRAGYFNTGELFFGEGSRLTVL.

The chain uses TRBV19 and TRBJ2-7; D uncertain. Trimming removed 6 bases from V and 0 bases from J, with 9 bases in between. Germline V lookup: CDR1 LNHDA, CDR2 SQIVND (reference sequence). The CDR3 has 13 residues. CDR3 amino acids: CASSPSNSYEQYF. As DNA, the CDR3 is TGTGCCAGTAGCCCGTCCAACTCCTACGAGCAGTACTTC. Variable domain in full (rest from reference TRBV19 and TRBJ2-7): DGGITQSPKYLFRKEGQNVTLSCEQNLNHDAMYWYRQDPGQGLRLIYYSQIVNDFQKGDIAEGYSVSREKKESFPLTVTSAQKNPTAFYLCASSPSNSYEQYFGPGTRLTVT.

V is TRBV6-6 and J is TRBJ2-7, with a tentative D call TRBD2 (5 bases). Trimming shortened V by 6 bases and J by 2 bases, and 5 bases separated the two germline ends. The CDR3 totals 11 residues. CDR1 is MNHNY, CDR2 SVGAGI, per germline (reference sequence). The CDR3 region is CASREAYEQYF. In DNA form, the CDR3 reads TGTGCCAGCAGGGAGGCCTACGAGCAGTACTTC.

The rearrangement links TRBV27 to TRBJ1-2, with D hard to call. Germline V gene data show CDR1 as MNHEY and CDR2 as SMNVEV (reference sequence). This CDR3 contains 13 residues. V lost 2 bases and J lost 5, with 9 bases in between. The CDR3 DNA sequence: TGTGCCAGCAGTTTAAGTGCCGTTTATGGCTACACCTTC. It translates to CASSLSAVYGYTF.

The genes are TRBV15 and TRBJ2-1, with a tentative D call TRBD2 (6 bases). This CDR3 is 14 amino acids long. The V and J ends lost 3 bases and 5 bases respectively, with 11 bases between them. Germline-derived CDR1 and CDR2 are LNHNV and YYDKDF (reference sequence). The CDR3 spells CATSSPGLDNEQFF. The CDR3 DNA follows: TGTGCCACCAGCAGCCCGGGACTCGACAATGAGCAGTTCTTC.

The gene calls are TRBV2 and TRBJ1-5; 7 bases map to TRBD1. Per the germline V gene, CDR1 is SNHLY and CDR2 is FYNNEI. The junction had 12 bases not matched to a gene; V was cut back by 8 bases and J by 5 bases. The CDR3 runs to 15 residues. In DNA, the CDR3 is TGTGCCAGCGCGGGACAGCTAATAGTCGATCAGCCCCAGCATTTT. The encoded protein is CASAGQLIVDQPQHF.